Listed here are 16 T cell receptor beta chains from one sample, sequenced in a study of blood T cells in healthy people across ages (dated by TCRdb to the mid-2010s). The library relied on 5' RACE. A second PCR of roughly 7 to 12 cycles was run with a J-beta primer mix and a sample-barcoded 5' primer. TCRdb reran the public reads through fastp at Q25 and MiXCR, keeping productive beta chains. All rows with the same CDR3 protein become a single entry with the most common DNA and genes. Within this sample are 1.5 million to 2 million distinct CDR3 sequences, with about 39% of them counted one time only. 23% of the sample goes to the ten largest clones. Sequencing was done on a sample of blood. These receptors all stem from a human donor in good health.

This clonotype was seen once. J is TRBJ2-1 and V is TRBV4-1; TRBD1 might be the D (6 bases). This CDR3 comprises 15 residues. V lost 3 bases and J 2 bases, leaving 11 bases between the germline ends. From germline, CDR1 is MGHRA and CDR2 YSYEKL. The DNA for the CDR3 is TGCGCCAGCAGCCACCGGGACACCCCCTACAATGAGCAGTTCTTC. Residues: CASSHRDTPYNEQFF.

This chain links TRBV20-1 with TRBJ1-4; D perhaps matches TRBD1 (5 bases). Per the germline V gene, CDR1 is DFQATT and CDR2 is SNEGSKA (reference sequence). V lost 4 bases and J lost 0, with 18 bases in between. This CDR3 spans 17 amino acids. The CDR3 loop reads CSATRGAGPATNEKLFF. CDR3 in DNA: TGCAGTGCTACTCGAGGGGCAGGCCCAGCAACTAATGAAAAACTGTTTTTT.

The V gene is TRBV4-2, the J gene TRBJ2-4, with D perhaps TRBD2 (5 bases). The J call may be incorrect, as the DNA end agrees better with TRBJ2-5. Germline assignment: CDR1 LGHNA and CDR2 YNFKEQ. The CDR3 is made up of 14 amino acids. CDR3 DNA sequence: TGTGCCAGCAGGGCGGAGGAGTACCAAGAGACCCAGTACTTC. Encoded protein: CASRAEEYQETQYF.

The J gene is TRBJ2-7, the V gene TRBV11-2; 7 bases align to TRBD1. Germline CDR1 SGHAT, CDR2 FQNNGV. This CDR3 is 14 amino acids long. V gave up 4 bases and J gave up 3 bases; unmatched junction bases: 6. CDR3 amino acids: CASSYGTDDYEQYF. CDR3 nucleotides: TGTGCCAGCAGCTACGGGACAGACGACTACGAGCAGTACTTC.

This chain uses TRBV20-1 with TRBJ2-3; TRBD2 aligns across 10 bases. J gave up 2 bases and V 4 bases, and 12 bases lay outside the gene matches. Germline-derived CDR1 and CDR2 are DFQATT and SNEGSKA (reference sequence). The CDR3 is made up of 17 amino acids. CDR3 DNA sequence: TGCAGTGCTATTCGCCGCGGGACTAGCGAATACACAGATACGCAGTATTTT. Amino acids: CSAIRRGTSEYTDTQYF.

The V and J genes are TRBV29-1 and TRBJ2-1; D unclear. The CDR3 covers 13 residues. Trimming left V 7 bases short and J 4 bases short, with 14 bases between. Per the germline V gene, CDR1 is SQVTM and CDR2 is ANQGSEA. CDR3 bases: TGCAGCGGACAACGTCCATCATACAATGAGCAGTTCTTC. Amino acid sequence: CSGQRPSYNEQFF.

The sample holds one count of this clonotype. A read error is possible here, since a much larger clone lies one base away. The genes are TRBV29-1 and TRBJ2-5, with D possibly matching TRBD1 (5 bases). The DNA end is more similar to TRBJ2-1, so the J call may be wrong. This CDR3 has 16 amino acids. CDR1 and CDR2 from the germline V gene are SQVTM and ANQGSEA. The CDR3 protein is CSVVNFATAYQETQFF. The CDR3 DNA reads TGCAGCGTTGTAAACTTCGCGACAGCGTACCAAGAGACCCAGTTCTTC.

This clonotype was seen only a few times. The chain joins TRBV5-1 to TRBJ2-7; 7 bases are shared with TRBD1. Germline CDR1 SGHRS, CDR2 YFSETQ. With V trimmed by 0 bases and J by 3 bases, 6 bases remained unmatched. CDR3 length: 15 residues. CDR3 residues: CASSLAPGQRYEQYF. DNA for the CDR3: TGCGCCAGCAGCTTGGCCCCGGGACAGCGCTACGAGCAGTACTTC.

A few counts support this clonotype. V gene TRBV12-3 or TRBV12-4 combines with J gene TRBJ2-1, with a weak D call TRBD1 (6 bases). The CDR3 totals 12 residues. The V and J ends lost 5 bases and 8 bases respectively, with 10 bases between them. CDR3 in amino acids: CASSPGQHEQFF. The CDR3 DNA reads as TGTGCCAGCAGTCCAGGACAGCATGAGCAGTTCTTC.

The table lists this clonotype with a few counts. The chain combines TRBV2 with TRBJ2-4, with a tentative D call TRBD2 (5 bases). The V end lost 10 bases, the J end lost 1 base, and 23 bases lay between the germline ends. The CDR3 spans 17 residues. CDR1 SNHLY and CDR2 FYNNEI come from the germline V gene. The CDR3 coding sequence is TGTGCCATTAGAACTAGGGCGACGGATGTGGCCAAAAACATTCAGTACTTC. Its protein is CAIRTRATDVAKNIQYF.

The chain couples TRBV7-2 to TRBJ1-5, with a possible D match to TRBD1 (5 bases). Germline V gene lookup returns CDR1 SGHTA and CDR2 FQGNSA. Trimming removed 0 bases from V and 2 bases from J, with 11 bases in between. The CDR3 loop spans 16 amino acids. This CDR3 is CASSLAGRAGNQPQHF. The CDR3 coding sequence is TGTGCCAGCAGCTTAGCGGGCAGGGCCGGCAATCAGCCCCAGCATTTT.

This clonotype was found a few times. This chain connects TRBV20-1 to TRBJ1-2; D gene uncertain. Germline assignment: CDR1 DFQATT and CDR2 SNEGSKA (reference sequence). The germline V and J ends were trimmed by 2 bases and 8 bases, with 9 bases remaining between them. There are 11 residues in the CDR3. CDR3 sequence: CSARYPGGYTF. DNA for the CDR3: TGCAGTGCTAGATATCCGGGAGGCTACACCTTC.

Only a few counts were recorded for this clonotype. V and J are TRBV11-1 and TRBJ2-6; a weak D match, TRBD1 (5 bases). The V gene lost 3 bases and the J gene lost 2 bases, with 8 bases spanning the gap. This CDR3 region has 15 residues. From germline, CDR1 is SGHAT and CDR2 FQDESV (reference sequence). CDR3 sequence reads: CASSFRGTGANVLTF. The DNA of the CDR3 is TGTGCCAGCAGCTTTAGGGGTACTGGGGCCAACGTCCTGACTTTC.

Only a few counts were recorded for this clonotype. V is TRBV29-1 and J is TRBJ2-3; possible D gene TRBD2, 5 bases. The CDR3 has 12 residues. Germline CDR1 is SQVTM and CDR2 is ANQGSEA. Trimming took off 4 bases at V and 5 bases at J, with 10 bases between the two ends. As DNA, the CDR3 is TGCAGCGTTGGAGGGTCGCTAGATACGCAGTATTTT. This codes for CSVGGSLDTQYF.

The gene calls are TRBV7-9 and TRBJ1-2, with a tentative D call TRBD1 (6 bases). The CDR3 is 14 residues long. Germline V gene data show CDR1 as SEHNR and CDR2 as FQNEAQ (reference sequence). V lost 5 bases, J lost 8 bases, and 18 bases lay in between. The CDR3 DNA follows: TGTGCCAGCAGCCGGGACACAACGTCTACCGGCTACACCTTC. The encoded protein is CASSRDTTSTGYTF.

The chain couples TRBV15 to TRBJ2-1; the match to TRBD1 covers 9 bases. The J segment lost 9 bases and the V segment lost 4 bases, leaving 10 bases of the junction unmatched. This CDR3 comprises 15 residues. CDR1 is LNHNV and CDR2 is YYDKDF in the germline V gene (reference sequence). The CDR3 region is CATSNRDREIPEQFF. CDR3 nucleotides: TGTGCCACCAGCAACCGGGACAGGGAGATCCCTGAGCAGTTCTTC.